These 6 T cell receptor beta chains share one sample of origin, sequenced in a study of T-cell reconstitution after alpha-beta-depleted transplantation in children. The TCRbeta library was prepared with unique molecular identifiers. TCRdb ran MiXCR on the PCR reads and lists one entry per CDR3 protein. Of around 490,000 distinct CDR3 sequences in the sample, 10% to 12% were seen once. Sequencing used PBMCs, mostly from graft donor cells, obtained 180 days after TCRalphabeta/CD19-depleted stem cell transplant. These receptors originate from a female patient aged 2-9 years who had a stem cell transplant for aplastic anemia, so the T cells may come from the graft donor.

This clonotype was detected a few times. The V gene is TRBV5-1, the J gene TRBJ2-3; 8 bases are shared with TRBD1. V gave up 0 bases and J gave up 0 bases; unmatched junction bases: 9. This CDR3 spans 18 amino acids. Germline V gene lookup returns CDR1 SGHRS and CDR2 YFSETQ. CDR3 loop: CASSLAGTGASSTDTQYF. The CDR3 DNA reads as TGCGCCAGCAGCTTGGCCGGGACAGGTGCCTCTAGCACAGATACGCAGTATTTT.

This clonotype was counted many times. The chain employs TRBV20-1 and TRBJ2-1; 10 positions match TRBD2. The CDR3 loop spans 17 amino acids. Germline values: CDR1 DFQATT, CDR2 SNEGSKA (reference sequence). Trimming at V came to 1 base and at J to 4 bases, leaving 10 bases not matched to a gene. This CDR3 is CSARAFRLAGVYNEQFF. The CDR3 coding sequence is TGCAGTGCTAGAGCCTTCAGACTAGCGGGCGTTTACAATGAGCAGTTCTTC.

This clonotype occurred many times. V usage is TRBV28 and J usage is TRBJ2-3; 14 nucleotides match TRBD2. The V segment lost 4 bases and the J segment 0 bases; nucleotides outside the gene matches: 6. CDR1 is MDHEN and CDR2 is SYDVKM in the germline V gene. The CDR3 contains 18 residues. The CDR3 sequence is CASSSRLAGGPSTDTQYF. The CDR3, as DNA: TGTGCCAGCAGTTCCCGACTAGCGGGAGGGCCGAGCACAGATACGCAGTATTTT.

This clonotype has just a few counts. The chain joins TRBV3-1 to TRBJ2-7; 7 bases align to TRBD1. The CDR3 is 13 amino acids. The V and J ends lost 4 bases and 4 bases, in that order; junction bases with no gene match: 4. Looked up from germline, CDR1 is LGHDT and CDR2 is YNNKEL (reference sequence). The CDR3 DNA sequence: TGTGCCAGCAGCCCTTACAGGGGATACGAGCAGTACTTC. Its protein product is CASSPYRGYEQYF.

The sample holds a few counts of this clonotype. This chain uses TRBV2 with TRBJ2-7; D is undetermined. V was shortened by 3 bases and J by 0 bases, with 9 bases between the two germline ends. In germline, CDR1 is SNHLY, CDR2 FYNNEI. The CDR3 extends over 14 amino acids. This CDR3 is CASSDSVNSYEQYF. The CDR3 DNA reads TGTGCCAGCAGTGACTCGGTCAACTCCTACGAGCAGTACTTC.

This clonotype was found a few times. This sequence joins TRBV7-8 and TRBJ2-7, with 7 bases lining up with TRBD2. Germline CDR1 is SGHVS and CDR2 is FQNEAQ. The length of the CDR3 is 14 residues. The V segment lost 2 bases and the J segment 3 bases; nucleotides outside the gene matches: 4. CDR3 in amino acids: CASSLMGGNYEQYV. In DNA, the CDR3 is TGTGCCAGCAGCTTAATGGGGGGGAACTACGAGCAGTACGTC.